These T cell receptor beta chains were read from a single sample in a study of beta chain features in type 1 diabetes. Profiled with immunoSEQ multiplex PCR; TCRdb holds only in-frame clones, not every one. The repertoire includes 640,000 or so clones, roughly an eighth of them detected once, and 0.04% sits in the top ten. Sequencing input: naive CD4+ T cells from blood. These receptors were collected from a man younger than 35 with type 1 diabetes. Each CDR3 is given with its conserved first and last residue. Each record gives: clone size, V gene, J gene, D gene, CDR3 DNA, CDR3 protein. A D gene is named only where the DNA matches it firmly. Expanded clones are given a class, and other clones once, few, many or no size at all.

>.|TRBV11-2|TRBJ2-1|TRBD2
TGTGCCAGCCGGACTAGCGGGACCAGGTCCTACAATGAGCAGTTCTTC
CASRTSGTRSYNEQFF
>.|TRBV15|TRBJ2-3|.
TGTGCCACCAGCAGAGATCAAGACAGCACAGATACGCAGTATTTT
CATSRDQDSTDTQYF
>once|TRBV5-1|TRBJ2-2|TRBD2
TGCGCCAGCAGCCCGCTAGCGGGGGGAACCGGGGAGCTGTTTTTT
CASSPLAGGTGELFF
>.|TRBV10-3|TRBJ2-3|.
TGTGCCATCAGAGGGACTCCTGACACAGATACGCAGTATTTT
CAIRGTPDTDTQYF
>.|TRBV19|TRBJ1-6|.
TGTGCCAGTACCCCGGCCGGGAACTATAATTCACCCCTCCACTTT
CASTPAGNYNSPLHF
>.|TRBV9|TRBJ1-1|.
TGTGCCAGCAGCGTTCTAGAATCTGCGGGTGAAGCTTTCTTT
CASSVLESAGEAFF
>.|TRBV18|TRBJ2-5|.
TGTGCCAGCTCACCGCCTGGGAGAGAGACCCAGTACTTC
CASSPPGRETQYF
>few|TRBV2|TRBJ2-3|TRBD1
TGTGCCAGCAGTTTTGGACAGGCTACAATAGATACGCAGTATTTT
CASSFGQATIDTQYF
>few|TRBV5-4|TRBJ2-3|.
TGTGCCAGCAGTTCCCCGGGCAGCACAGATACGCAGTATTTT
CASSSPGSTDTQYF
>.|TRBV19|TRBJ2-1|TRBD2
TGTGCCAGTAGTATAGACGGGCCTAGCGGGACGCACAATGAGCAGTTCTTC
CASSIDGPSGTHNEQFF
>few|TRBV20-1|TRBJ2-7|.
TGCAGTGCCACCGGGTCCTACGAGCAGTACTTC
CSATGSYEQYF
>few|TRBV7-9|TRBJ1-2|.
TGTGCCAGCCAGGCGGGGAACAACTATGGCTACACCTTC
CASQAGNNYGYTF
>.|TRBV30|TRBJ1-3|.
TGTGCCTGGAGTCGGGGCACTGGAAACACCATATATTTT
CAWSRGTGNTIYF
>few|TRBV29-1|TRBJ1-1|TRBD1
TGCAGCGTCGACAGGGCTGTGGGCACTGAAGCTTTCTTT
CSVDRAVGTEAFF
>.|TRBV9|TRBJ2-3|.
TGTGCCAGCAGCGTAAGGTCCGCCGCTTCGGATACGCAGTATTTT
CASSVRSAASDTQYF
>few|TRBV15|TRBJ1-5|TRBD1
TGTGCCACCAGCTACGACAGGGGGCTACGTCAGCCCCAGCATTTT
CATSYDRGLRQPQHF
>.|TRBV5-6|TRBJ2-5|.
TGTGCCAGCAGCCCTTTCCCCACAGGGCAAGAGACCCAGTACTTC
CASSPFPTGQETQYF
>few|TRBV30|TRBJ2-1|TRBD1
TGTGCCTGGAGCCTCAGGGACAGGGACTACAATGAGCAGTTCTTC
CAWSLRDRDYNEQFF
>few|TRBV2|TRBJ2-1|TRBD1
TGTGCCAGCAGGCAAGACAGGGGAGGCGGTGAGCAGTTCTTC
CASRQDRGGGEQFF
>.|TRBV19|TRBJ1-2|.
TGTGCCAGTAGCCCAGGGGTAAGGTCTGGCTACACCTTC
CASSPGVRSGYTF
>few|TRBV5-6|TRBJ1-3|.
TGTGCCAGCAGTTACGAACCGGAGGGAAACACCATATATTTT
CASSYEPEGNTIYF
>few|TRBV5-1|TRBJ2-7|.
TGCGCCAGCAGCACCTTACAGGGTCGGGGCTACGAGCAGTACTTC
CASSTLQGRGYEQYF
>few|TRBV4-1|TRBJ1-5|TRBD1
TGCGCCAGCAGCCAGGGACAGGGGGCAGGACAGCCCCAGCATTTT
CASSQGQGAGQPQHF
>few|TRBV4-1|TRBJ2-5|TRBD2
TGCGCCAGCAGCCAAGGAGAGCTAGCGGGAGTCCGAGAGACCCAGTACTTC
CASSQGELAGVRETQYF
>once|TRBV2|TRBJ2-7|.
TGTGCCAGCATCCTGGGTGACTGGGACGAGCAGTACTTC
CASILGDWDEQYF
>.|TRBV29-1|TRBJ2-5|.
TGCAGCGTTGTTGAGGGGGGGAAGACCCAGTACTTC
CSVVEGGKTQYF
>.|TRBV30|TRBJ1-1|.
TGTGCCTGGAGTGTACTGGGAATCTTGAACACTGAAGCTTTCTTT
CAWSVLGILNTEAFF
>few|TRBV4-3|TRBJ2-5|.
TGCGCCAGCAGCCAAACGGGGGTTCGGGAAGAGACCCAGTACTTC
CASSQTGVREETQYF
>.|TRBV2|TRBJ1-1|TRBD1
TGTGCCAGCAGTGCAACCCCCCGCGACAGGGGTGAAGCTTTCTTT
CASSATPRDRGEAFF
>.|TRBV18|TRBJ2-3|TRBD2
TGTGCCAGCTCACCACCGGGACTATTGCGAGATACGCAGTATTTT
CASSPPGLLRDTQYF
>.|TRBV19|TRBJ1-1|.
TGTGCCAGAGGGCAGGGAACTGAAGCTTTCTTT
CARGQGTEAFF
>few|TRBV7-2|TRBJ2-7|.
TGTGCCAGCAGCTTAGGAGGGTTAGCCTACGAGCAGTACTTC
CASSLGGLAYEQYF
>few|TRBV30|TRBJ2-7|TRBD2
TGTGCCTGGAGACTAGCGTCCAACTACGAGCAGTACTTC
CAWRLASNYEQYF
>.|TRBV14|TRBJ2-7|TRBD1
TGTGCCAGCAGCCAAGATCTGGGACAGGGGGACTACGAGCAGTACTTC
CASSQDLGQGDYEQYF
>few|TRBV7-2|TRBJ1-5|.
TGTGCCAGCAGCTTAGTAGGTACAGTAAGCAATCAGCCCCAGCATTTT
CASSLVGTVSNQPQHF
>.|TRBV7-2|TRBJ1-1|TRBD1
TGTGCCAGCAGCTTAGTGGGGACAGGGAACACTGAAGCTTTCTTT
CASSLVGTGNTEAFF
>few|TRBV7-2|TRBJ1-1|.
TGTGCCAGCAGCTTAGGCGTGTCGAACACTGAAGCTTTCTTT
CASSLGVSNTEAFF
>.|TRBV5-6|TRBJ1-2|.
TGTGCCAGCAGCCTCGACAGAAACTATGGCTACACCTTC
CASSLDRNYGYTF
>few|TRBV7-2|TRBJ1-5|.
TGTGCCAGCAGCCCATTGCGGGGTCAGCCCCAGCATTTT
CASSPLRGQPQHF
>few|TRBV28|TRBJ1-1|.
TGTGCCAGCAGTTTAGGGAGGGAGCCTGAAGCTTTCTTT
CASSLGREPEAFF
>.|TRBV7-9|TRBJ1-1|.
TGTGCCAGCAGCTTGTACTTAGAGGATTCCGAAGCTTTCTTT
CASSLYLEDSEAFF
>few|TRBV30|TRBJ2-3|TRBD2
TGTGCCTGGGGACTAGCGGGGGGCACAGATACGCAGTATTTT
CAWGLAGGTDTQYF